Detailed here is one T cell receptor beta chain. What it recognizes is unknown. The data were taken from a study of T cell repertoires in cytomegalovirus infection. Study at large: Epitope selection comprised recently identified HLA-C-restricted CMV epitopes and well-studied HLA-B-restricted CMV epitopes. Shared public TCR beta signatures pointed to both CMV infection and a matching HLA type.

Trimming pared 4 bases from V and 2 bases from J, leaving 10 bases between. The CDR3 is 13 residues long. Germline loops: CDR1 DFQATT, CDR2 SNEGSKA (reference sequence). Findings and limits, study-wide: Based on cumulative public TCR beta family frequency, carriers of CMV plus the relevant HLA were identified. HLA-C-restricted CMV clonotypes gave the most frequent clonotype in two of eight donors.

MiXCR, run by TCRdb on the reads, gives a single entry per CDR3 protein. This table has 140,000 to 150,000 distinct CDR3 sequences, roughly 32% appearing once. Source: CD8+ T cells from cultured PBMCs, taken from culture after CMV antigen stimulation. J is TRBJ2-3 and V is TRBV20-1; D gene unclear. The sequence was obtained from a human donor in good health (CMV status not recorded). Some clones in this sample may be carry-over from other donors' samples. Here the CDR3 DNA reads TGCAGTGCTAATCTCGGGTTCACAGATACGCAGTATTTT. It codes for CSANLGFTDTQYF.